The entry that follows covers one TCR beta chain sequence. Its antigen is currently not known. Base qualities are missing; no much larger clone stands one base away. Genomic DNA was isolated from the sorted cells so that the TCRbeta CDR3 region could be sequenced. The immunoSEQ Assay was used for sequencing of TCRbeta CDR3 regions. Entries here come from immuneACCESS through TCRdb and include only in-frame sequences with V and J called. Some clones fail to appear in such tables; in the studies checked, an unresolved V gene covers under half of the shortfall, and the cause of the remainder is unknown. A total of tens of thousands of clones appear in this sample, about 85% of them only once. The biggest ten clones account for around a third of the sample. This entry comes from a study of OX40 agonist ivuxolimab in advanced cancers. Background for the entire study: Ivuxolimab was an agonistic, fully human IgG2 monoclonal antibody directed against OX40 (CD134), a costimulatory receptor. The paper covers the monotherapy dose-escalation part of the phase I ivuxolimab trial, which included N ≈ 50 patients. Intravenous ivuxolimab was administered to patients every 2 weeks at six dose levels: 0.01, 0.1, 0.3, 1.5, 3 and 10 mg/kg. In the dose-escalation cohort, roughly 80% of patients were male, and the mean age was roughly 60 years, with a range of about 20 to 90. Peripheral TCRbeta sequencing was intended to test whether TCR sequence diversity was altered and clonal T-cell expansion was caused by ivuxolimab. Of the approximately 50 patients in dose escalation, about 20 had hepatocellular carcinoma, about 15 had melanoma, 9 had renal cell carcinoma and 9 had head and neck cancer. Prior anti-PD-1, anti-PD-L1 or anti-CTLA-4 therapy was permitted, and checkpoint inhibitors had been received by about 37% of dose-escalation patients. Three dose-escalation patients achieved partial responses, one with hepatocellular carcinoma and two with cutaneous melanoma.

The trial excluded patients who had a history of autoimmune disease or who were on systemic immunosuppression. Peripheral blood for TCR sequencing was drawn from every dose cohort at baseline, at cycle 4 day 1 and at cycle 7 day 1. Samples came from an open-label, multicenter, first-in-human phase I dose-escalation trial of ivuxolimab. Adults with locally advanced or metastatic melanoma, renal cell, hepatocellular, or head and neck squamous cell carcinoma were enrolled in the trial. Before TCR sequencing, CD4+ T cells and CD8+ T cells were sorted from peripheral blood as separate populations. Here V drops 2 bases and J drops 2 bases, and the junction holds 3 bases not matched to any gene. Measured from the cysteine to the phenylalanine, the CDR3 is 16 residues long. The only DNA kept is the CDR3, 48 bases in frame from the first base. CDR1 and CDR2 were assigned from the germline V gene (reference sequence) as SGHNT and YYREEE.

Results and caveats for the whole study, not just this receptor: In the 0.1-3.0 mg/kg groups, partial responders were among the patients with the lowest normalized peripheral clonal expansion, particularly in CD8+ T cells. On average, CD8+ T cells showed more expanded clones than CD4+ T cells after ivuxolimab. The antigen specificity of the peripheral T cells that underwent clonal expansion was not determined. Low levels of normalized T-cell clonal expansion were also seen in some patients who did not respond. At doses of 0.1 to 3.0 mg/kg, clonal expansion of both CD4+ and CD8+ blood T cells was observed from baseline to week 6.

This TCR was recovered from an adult with an advanced solid tumor such as melanoma, head and neck, liver or kidney cancer. The sample consisted of CD4+ or CD8+ T cells sorted from blood, taken in a trial of the OX40 agonist ivuxolimab. The chain links TRBV5-4 with TRBJ2-2, with 10 bases in between that match TRBD1. For the CDR3, the sequence is CASSFGDRGNTGELFF. The nucleotide sequence reads TGTGCCAGCAGCTTTGGGGACAGGGGTAACACCGGGGAGCTGTTTTTT.